This T cell receptor (beta chain) appears in the sequencing data of a study of blood T cells in healthy people across ages. Using a J-beta primer mix together with a sample-barcoded 5' primer, a second PCR was run for about 7 to 12 cycles. Each CDR3 protein is one row after TCRdb ran MiXCR on the 5' RACE reads. The sample includes fewer than 900,000 distinct CDR3 sequences, 45% to 50% seen only once; the top ten take 25% to 35%. The germline gives CDR1 KGHDR, CDR2 SFDVKD. The CDR3 contains 18 residues. Trimming took 3 bases from V and 4 from J; bases not matched to a gene: 6. The receptor's source is a woman aged 55-75 years in good health. The chain recombines TRBV24-1 with TRBJ2-3; 16 bases align to TRBD2. Input material: blood. The CDR3 DNA is TGTGCCACCAGTGATCCGGGGACTAGCGGGAGGGGAGCAGATACGCAGTATTTT. It specifies CATSDPGTSGRGADTQYF.